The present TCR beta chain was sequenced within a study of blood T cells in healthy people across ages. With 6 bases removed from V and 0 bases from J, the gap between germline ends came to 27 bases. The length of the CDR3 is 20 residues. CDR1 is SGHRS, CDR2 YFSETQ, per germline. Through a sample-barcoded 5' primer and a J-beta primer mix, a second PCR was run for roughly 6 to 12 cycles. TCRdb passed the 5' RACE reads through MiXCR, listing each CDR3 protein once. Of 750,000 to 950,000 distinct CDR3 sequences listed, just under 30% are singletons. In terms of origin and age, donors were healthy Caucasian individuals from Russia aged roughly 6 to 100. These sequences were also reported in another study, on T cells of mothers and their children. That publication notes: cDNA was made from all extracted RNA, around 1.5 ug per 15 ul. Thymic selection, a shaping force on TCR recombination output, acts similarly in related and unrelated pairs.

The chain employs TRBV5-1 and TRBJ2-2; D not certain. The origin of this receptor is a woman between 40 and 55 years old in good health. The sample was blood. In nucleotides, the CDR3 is TGCGCCAGCACTCCTACAGTTTACCAGGAAGCGTACCCGAACACCGGGGAGCTGTTTTTT. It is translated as CASTPTVYQEAYPNTGELFF.